Each of the 5 T cell receptor beta chains below was sequenced from the same sample in a study of blood T cell repertoires in COVID-19. Using immunoSEQ multiplex PCR, the repertoire was profiled, and TCRdb retains in-frame clones only, with some absent. The table shows nearly 350,000 clones, with around nine tenths occurring only once. Input material: peripheral blood. The receptors were sampled from a woman aged 70-85 years with COVID-19, enrolled during active disease.

The chain combines TRBV27 with TRBJ1-1; possibly TRBD1 for D (5 bases). The V gene lost 7 bases and the J gene lost 4 bases, with 16 bases spanning the gap. Germline values: CDR1 MNHEY, CDR2 SMNVEV (reference sequence). The CDR3 sequence is 14 residues long. CDR3 nucleotides: TGTGCCAGCAACACCGGTCAGGGTGGCACTGAAGCTTTCTTT. Translation gives CASNTGQGGTEAFF.

The gene calls are TRBV25-1 and TRBJ2-1; TRBD1 matches 7 bases. The V and J ends lost 7 bases and 3 bases, in that order; junction bases with no gene match: 15. The CDR3 loop spans 17 amino acids. CDR1 is MGHDK and CDR2 is SYGVNS in the germline V gene. CDR3 protein: CASTHMTGKDRYNEQFF. CDR3 nucleotides: TGTGCCAGCACCCATATGACAGGGAAAGACCGCTACAATGAGCAGTTCTTC. Variable domain in full (rest from reference TRBV25-1 and TRBJ2-1): EADIYQTPRYLVIGTGKKITLECSQTMGHDKMYWYQQDPGMELHLIHYSYGVNSTEKGDLSSESTVSRIRTEHFPLTLESARPSHTSQYLCASTHMTGKDRYNEQFFGPGTRLTVL.

This clone was detected only once. This sequence joins TRBV19 and TRBJ2-2, with a tentative D call TRBD2 (5 bases). Germline V CDR1 and CDR2: LNHDA, SQIVND (reference sequence). This CDR3 has 16 amino acids. V shed 2 bases and J shed 4 bases, with 14 bases lying between them. In DNA, the CDR3 is TGTGCCAGTAGTATAAGATGGGGAGAGGGCACCGGGGAGCTGTTTTTT. It yields the protein CASSIRWGEGTGELFF.

V gene TRBV4-1 combines with J gene TRBJ2-1; 12 nucleotides match TRBD2. This CDR3 is built from 15 residues. CDR1 MGHRA and CDR2 YSYEKL come from the germline V gene. V shed 5 bases and J 6 bases; nucleotides not matched to a gene: 5. This chain's CDR3 is CASSVQLAGGNEQFF. The CDR3 DNA reads as TGCGCCAGCAGCGTCCAACTAGCGGGGGGCAATGAGCAGTTCTTC.

This chain joins TRBV7-9 and TRBJ1-2; 7 bases align to TRBD1. J lost 0 bases, V lost 1 base, and 5 bases had no gene match. CDR1 is SEHNR, CDR2 FQNEAQ, per germline (reference sequence). There are 16 residues in the CDR3. CDR3 protein: CASSLDGTEANYGYTF. CDR3 bases: TGTGCCAGCAGCTTAGACGGGACAGAAGCTAACTATGGCTACACCTTC.